This T cell receptor (beta chain) was captured by sequencing in a study of OX40 agonist ivuxolimab in advanced cancers. Whole-study context: Ivuxolimab is a fully human IgG2 antibody that activates OX40 (CD134). General study results and limits: Blood T cells, both CD4+ and CD8+, expanded clonally by week 6 at 0.1 to 3.0 mg/kg. Among the nonresponders, some also had low normalized T-cell clonal expansion.

Libraries were prepared by immunoSEQ multiplex PCR; TCRdb keeps only in-frame clonotypes and omits some of them. The sample lists 80,000 to 100,000 clones, roughly 85% occurring once. Notes on this clone: The antigen is undetermined.

Patients had blood sampled at baseline and again on cycle 4 day 1 and cycle 7 day 1. The sequences come from CD4+ or CD8+ T cells sorted from blood, collected in a trial of the OX40 agonist ivuxolimab. The source of this sequence is an adult with an advanced solid tumor such as melanoma, head and neck, liver or kidney cancer.

The CDR3 protein is CASSSFRGVNSPLHF. The CDR3, as DNA: TGTGCCAGCAGTTCCTTTAGGGGGGTAAATTCACCCCTCCACTTT. The chain employs TRBV2 and TRBJ1-6; a possible D gene is TRBD1 (6 bases). The V gene's germline CDR1 is SNHLY and CDR2 FYNNEI. V dropped 5 bases and J dropped 7 bases, with 15 bases sitting between them. The CDR3 totals 15 residues.